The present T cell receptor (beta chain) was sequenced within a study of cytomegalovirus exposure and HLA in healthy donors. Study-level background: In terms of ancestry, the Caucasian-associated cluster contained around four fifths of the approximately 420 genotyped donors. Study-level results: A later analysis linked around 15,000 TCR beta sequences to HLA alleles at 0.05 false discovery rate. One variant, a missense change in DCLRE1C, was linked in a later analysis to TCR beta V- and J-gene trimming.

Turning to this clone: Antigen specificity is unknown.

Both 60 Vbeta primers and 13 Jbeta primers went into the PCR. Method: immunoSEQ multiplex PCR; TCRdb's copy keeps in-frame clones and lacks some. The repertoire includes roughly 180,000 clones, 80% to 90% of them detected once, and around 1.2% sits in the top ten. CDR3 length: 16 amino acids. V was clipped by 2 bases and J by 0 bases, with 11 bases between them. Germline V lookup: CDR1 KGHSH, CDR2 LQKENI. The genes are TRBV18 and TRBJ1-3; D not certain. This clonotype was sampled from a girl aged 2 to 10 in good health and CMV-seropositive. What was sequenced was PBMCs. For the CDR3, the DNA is TGTGCCAGCTCACCAACTTCCGGGAGCTCTGGAAACACCATATATTTT. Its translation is CASSPTSGSSGNTIYF.